This T cell receptor beta chain was profiled in a study of cytomegalovirus exposure and HLA in healthy donors. Study summary: Early release data held about 85 million unique TCRs from HLA-typed donors. Overall study results and limits: Reportedly, a later analysis found an Asian-associated ancestry cluster had fewer N-insertions than the approximately 670-donor mean. The authors listed 164 TCR beta chains as cytomegalovirus-associated.

The PCR ran on 60 Vbeta and 13 Jbeta primers. TCRdb keeps only in-frame clones here, not all; method: immunoSEQ multiplex PCR. This sample carries 130,000 to 150,000 clones, roughly 85% of them seen once, and the ten largest clones take approximately 3.6%. Germline V gives CDR1 SGDLS, CDR2 YYNGEE. The CDR3 runs 16 residues. V shed 3 bases, J shed 4 bases, and the junction held 10 bases outside the gene matches. Comment on this clone: Antigen: not known.

The chain combines TRBV9 with TRBJ1-2, with 9 bases matching TRBD1. Input material: PBMCs. The sequence was obtained from a male donor in good health and CMV-seronegative. In DNA form, the CDR3 reads TGTGCCAGCAGCGCCGGGACAGGGTCGCCCGTCTATGGCTACACCTTC. It specifies CASSAGTGSPVYGYTF.